These 16 T cell receptor beta chains came from one sample sequenced in a study of human T cells and chemical hapten exposure. The time point was: pre-sensitization, week 0. The treatment: therapeutic diphenylcyclopropenone sensitization with weekly scalp DPC. From the RACE reads, TCRdb called clonotypes with MiXCR, one entry per CDR3 protein. The sample contains 300,000 to 450,000 distinct CDR3 sequences, 4.5% to 5.5% of which appear only once. The sample in question was whole blood, obtained in connection with sensitization to the hapten diphenylcyclopropenone (DPC). These receptors all stem from a woman aged 50 to 65 with alopecia areata. Some clones in this sample may be carry-over from other donors' samples.

This clonotype was detected only a few times. This chain connects TRBV4-3 to TRBJ1-5; TRBD1 matches at 11 bases. J lost 2 bases, V lost 3 bases, and 0 bases had no gene match. The CDR3 consists of 15 residues. Germline CDR1 reads LGHNA; CDR2 reads YSLEER. In DNA form, the CDR3 reads TGCGCCAGCAGCCAGGACAGGGGGCGCAATCAGCCCCAGCATTTT. Protein: CASSQDRGRNQPQHF.

This sequence joins TRBV12-2 and TRBJ2-2; the D call of TRBD1 is as the table states it, not checked on the DNA. TRBV12-2 is given as a pseudogene. There are 16 residues in the CDR3. As DNA, the CDR3 is TGTGCAAGTCGCCAACAGGGGAAAGGTGGCGGAGGGGAGCTGTTTTTT. Its protein product is CASRQQGKGGGGELFF.

This clonotype has more than one count but fewer than ten. CDR3 in amino acids: CASQRGGSGAEAFF. The CDR3, as DNA: TGTGCCAGCCAAAGGGGGGGAAGTGGCGCTGAAGCTTTCTTT. The V gene is TRBV14, the J gene TRBJ1-1; D possibly corresponds to TRBD1 (6 bases). Trimming took off 8 bases at V and 6 bases at J, with 19 bases between the two ends. Germline CDR1 is SGHDN and CDR2 is FVKESK. The CDR3 is 14 residues long. Variable domain in full (rest from reference TRBV14 and TRBJ1-1): EAGVTQFPSHSVIEKGQTVTLRCDPISGHDNLYWYRRVMGKEIKFLLHFVKESKQDESGMPNNRFLAERTGGTYSTLKVQPAELEDSGVYFCASQRGGSGAEAFFGQGTRLTVV.

This chain uses TRBV6-1 with TRBJ2-5, with D possibly matching TRBD2 (7 bases). Looked up from germline, CDR1 is MNHNS and CDR2 is SASEGT. Trimming cost V 1 base and J 5 bases, with 8 bases left between them. This CDR3 contains 13 residues. The CDR3 nucleotides read TGTGCCAGCAGTGAAGAGGGGGGGGAGACCCAGTACTTC. It codes for CASSEEGGETQYF.

This clonotype was counted ten times or more. This sequence joins TRBV10-3 and TRBJ2-5; tentatively, D is TRBD2 (6 bases). V was pared by 0 bases and J by 5 bases, with 13 bases between. The CDR3 loop spans 15 amino acids. Per germline, CDR1 ENHRY and CDR2 SYGVKD. The DNA of the CDR3 is TGTGCCATCAGTGAGTCGAGGGGAGGAGTGGAGACCCAGTACTTC. This gives the protein CAISESRGGVETQYF.

The sample holds many counts of this clonotype. V is TRBV6-5 and J is TRBJ2-3; D unresolved. Deletions cut 5 bases from V and 6 bases from J, with 9 bases between. From germline, CDR1 is MNHEY and CDR2 SVGAGI. The CDR3 runs to 12 residues. CDR3 in DNA: TGTGCCAGCAGTACCTTTCCTGATACGCAGTATTTT. It encodes CASSTFPDTQYF.

This clonotype was recorded at least ten times. The CDR3 sequence is CASSSGLAGVGTDTQYF. The CDR3 bases are TGTGCCAGCAGTTCCGGACTAGCGGGAGTTGGCACAGATACGCAGTATTTT. The V and J genes are TRBV27 and TRBJ2-3; 13 bases line up with TRBD2. V shed 4 bases, J shed 1 base, and the junction held 5 bases outside the gene matches. The CDR3 runs 17 residues. CDR1 MNHEY and CDR2 SMNVEV come from the germline V gene (reference sequence).

This clonotype has just a few counts. The J gene is TRBJ2-7, the V gene TRBV4-2, with TRBD2 matching over 10 bases. CDR1 is LGHNA and CDR2 is YNFKEQ in the germline V gene. This CDR3 has 15 amino acids. The V gene end was trimmed by 1 base and the J gene end by 3 bases; junction bases not matched to a gene: 3. The CDR3 DNA reads TGTGCCAGCAGCCAAGGGACTAGCGGATACTACGAGCAGTACTTC. Its translation: CASSQGTSGYYEQYF.

This clonotype was detected only a few times. J is TRBJ1-1 and V is TRBV6-5; D is undetermined. CDR1 is MNHEY and CDR2 is SVGAGI in the germline V gene. The CDR3 is 13 amino acids. Trimming took 0 bases from V and 7 from J, leaving 9 bases between them. Here the CDR3 DNA reads TGTGCCAGCAGTTACTCGACAAGAAGTGAAGCTTTCTTT. It yields the protein CASSYSTRSEAFF.

This clonotype appeared a few times. This chain connects TRBV30 to TRBJ1-5; D is undetermined. CDR3 size: 12 residues. V gave up 7 bases and J gave up 0 bases, with 7 bases separating them. Germline V CDR1 and CDR2: GTSNPN, SVGIG (reference sequence). CDR3 amino acids: CAFSYSNQPQHF. CDR3 nucleotide sequence: TGTGCCTTCAGTTATAGCAATCAGCCCCAGCATTTT.

This clonotype was detected many times. This chain links TRBV7-2 with TRBJ2-1; 14 positions match TRBD2. The germline gives CDR1 SGHTA, CDR2 FQGNSA. The CDR3 is 17 amino acids. Trimming removed 2 bases from V and 7 bases from J; junction bases left unmatched: 7. CDR3 sequence (DNA): TGTGCCAGCAGCTTACCATCGGGACTAGCGGGGGATAATGAGCAGTTCTTC. Protein: CASSLPSGLAGDNEQFF. The entire variable domain, with the rest obtained from reference TRBV7-2 and TRBJ2-1, is as follows: GAGVSQSPSNKVTEKGKDVELRCDPISGHTALYWYRQSLGQGLEFLIYFQGNSAPDKSGLPSDRFSAERTGGSVSTLTIQRTQQEDSAVYLCASSLPSGLAGDNEQFFGPGTRLTVL.

This clonotype was seen repeatedly, ten times or more. V is TRBV29-1 and J is TRBJ2-3; D remains ambiguous. The length of the CDR3 is 14 residues. Trimming removed 4 bases from V and 3 bases from J, with 14 bases in between. CDR1 is SQVTM, CDR2 ANQGSEA, per germline. CDR3 DNA: TGCAGCGTTGGAGGTAGAAGGGTTACAGATACGCAGTATTTT. This gives the protein CSVGGRRVTDTQYF.

Many counts were recorded for this clonotype. The chain carries TRBV20-1 and TRBJ1-2, with D possibly being TRBD1 (6 bases). CDR3 length equals 13 residues. Trimming removed 0 bases at V and 3 bases at J, with 8 bases between. Germline CDR1 DFQATT, CDR2 SNEGSKA (reference sequence). This CDR3 is CSARDHRDYGYTF. The DNA of the CDR3 is TGCAGTGCTAGAGATCACAGGGACTATGGCTACACCTTC.

The chain is built from TRBV20-1 and TRBJ2-1; D may match TRBD1 or TRBD2 (5 bases each). Trimming shortened V by 6 bases and J by 12 bases, and 12 bases separated the two germline ends. The CDR3 is 10 amino acids. Germline V gene sequence: CDR1 DFQATT, CDR2 SNEGSKA (reference sequence). The chain's CDR3 is CSAPWGRQFF. The CDR3 DNA follows: TGCAGTGCCCCTTGGGGGAGGCAGTTCTTC.

The chain couples TRBV6-2 or TRBV6-3 to TRBJ2-1; 7 positions agree with TRBD2. V lost 2 bases and J lost 12; bases outside the gene matches: 4. This CDR3 has 12 amino acids. Germline-derived CDR1 and CDR2 are MNHEY and SVGEGT. CDR3 bases: TGTGCCAGCAGTTACGCGGGAGAAGTGCAGTTCTTC. Protein product: CASSYAGEVQFF.

This clonotype occurred many times. The rearrangement joins TRBV7-8 to TRBJ2-7; D could derive from TRBD1 or TRBD2 (5 bases each). Trimming stripped 5 bases from V and 0 bases from J, with 11 bases between. The CDR3 is 14 residues long. CDR1 is SGHVS and CDR2 is FQNEAQ in the germline V gene. The DNA for the CDR3 is TGTGCCAGCAGCCCGGGACGGCACTCCTACGAGCAGTACTTC. Translating gives CASSPGRHSYEQYF.